Sequencing of this T cell receptor (beta chain) was carried out in a study of T cell responses to AZD1222 COVID-19 vaccine. General observations from the study: Following two doses of AZD1222, Spike-specific TCR breadth and depth rose.

Pooling was applied to second doses at about 4 or about 12 weeks. A word on this clone: Its target is unknown.

Assay used: immunoSEQ multiplex PCR; TCRdb lists only in-frame clones, some missing. Altogether around 150,000 clones are present, more than 85% being singletons, with the ten largest covering approximately 3.3%. This CDR3 has 15 amino acids. CDR1 LNHDA and CDR2 SQIVND come from the germline V gene (reference sequence). The trim removed 6 bases at V and 3 bases at J, leaving 9 bases unmatched. This receptor was identified in an adult who received the AZD1222 COVID-19 vaccine. This sample comprised peripheral blood, obtained 28 days after the second AZD1222 dose. This chain links TRBV19 with TRBJ2-3; 7 bases are shared with TRBD2. The CDR3 DNA reads as TGTGCCAGTAGAAATCGTGCGGGAGATACAGATACGCAGTATTTT. It codes for CASRNRAGDTDTQYF.